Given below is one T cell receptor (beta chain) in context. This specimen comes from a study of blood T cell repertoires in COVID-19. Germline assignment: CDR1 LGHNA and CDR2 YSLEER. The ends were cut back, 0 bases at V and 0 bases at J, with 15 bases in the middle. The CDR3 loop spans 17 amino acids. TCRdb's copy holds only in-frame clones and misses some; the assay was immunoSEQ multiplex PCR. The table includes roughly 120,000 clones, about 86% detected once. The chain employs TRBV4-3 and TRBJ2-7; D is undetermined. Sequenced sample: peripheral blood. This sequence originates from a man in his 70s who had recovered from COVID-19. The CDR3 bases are TGCGCCAGCAGCCAAGACCGCCAGCGCGAGAGCTCCTACGAGCAGTACTTC. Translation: CASSQDRQRESSYEQYF.